This TCR beta chain appears in the sequencing data of a study of T cell responses to AZD1222 COVID-19 vaccine. The CDR3 totals 15 residues. Germline V lookup: CDR1 MGHRA, CDR2 YSYEKL. The ends were cut back, 0 bases at V and 5 bases at J, with 11 bases in the middle. Broader study findings: Of the AZD1222 recipients, only five to seven were seropositive at baseline.

On this clone itself: Its antigen is still unknown.

Profiling relied on immunoSEQ multiplex PCR, and the TCRdb table lists in-frame clones only, not all of them. The table includes 150,000 to 200,000 clones, about 90% detected once. Recipients boosted at about 4 weeks or about 12 weeks are pooled. The source of this sequence is an adult who received the AZD1222 COVID-19 vaccine. The gene calls are TRBV4-1 and TRBJ1-5; D might be TRBD1 (5 bases). The source was peripheral blood, collected 28 days after the second AZD1222 dose. Here the CDR3 reads CASSQDWGGYQPQHF. The CDR3 DNA reads TGCGCCAGCAGCCAAGACTGGGGGGGGTATCAGCCCCAGCATTTT.